The 3 T cell receptor beta chains given below trace back to one sample, sequenced in a study of blood T cell repertoires in COVID-19. Libraries were prepared by immunoSEQ multiplex PCR; TCRdb keeps only in-frame clonotypes and omits some of them. The sample has roughly 120,000 clones; approximately 90% are singletons. The sequencing sample was made of peripheral blood. These TCRs come from a human donor with active COVID-19. The donor label of this sample is uncertain.

The chain carries TRBV9 and TRBJ1-2; D possibly corresponds to TRBD1 (5 bases). Germline-derived CDR1 and CDR2 are SGDLS and YYNGEE. Between the trimmed V and J ends, which lost 6 bases and 8 bases, there was a span of 17 bases. The CDR3 extends over 13 amino acids. In DNA, the CDR3 is TGTGCCAGCAACCCGGGGGGGACCCGAGGCTACACCTTC. It encodes CASNPGGTRGYTF.

V is TRBV7-9 and J is TRBJ2-3; 9 bases are a match to TRBD2. The CDR3 is 17 residues long. The V gene's germline CDR1 is SEHNR and CDR2 FQNEAQ (reference sequence). The ends lost 7 bases at V and 0 bases at J; junction bases unmatched: 11. CDR3 protein: CASTPPGSGGSTDTQYF. The CDR3 DNA follows: TGTGCCAGCACCCCACCCGGGAGCGGGGGGAGCACAGATACGCAGTATTTT.

The chain joins TRBV4-3 to TRBJ2-3; 10 nucleotides match TRBD1. CDR3 length: 17 residues. Germline CDR1 is LGHNA and CDR2 is YSLEER. The ends lost 2 bases at V and 0 bases at J; junction bases unmatched: 5. CDR3 DNA: TGCGCCAGCAGCCAATTAGGACAGGGGGGCAGCACAGATACGCAGTATTTT. This codes for CASSQLGQGGSTDTQYF.